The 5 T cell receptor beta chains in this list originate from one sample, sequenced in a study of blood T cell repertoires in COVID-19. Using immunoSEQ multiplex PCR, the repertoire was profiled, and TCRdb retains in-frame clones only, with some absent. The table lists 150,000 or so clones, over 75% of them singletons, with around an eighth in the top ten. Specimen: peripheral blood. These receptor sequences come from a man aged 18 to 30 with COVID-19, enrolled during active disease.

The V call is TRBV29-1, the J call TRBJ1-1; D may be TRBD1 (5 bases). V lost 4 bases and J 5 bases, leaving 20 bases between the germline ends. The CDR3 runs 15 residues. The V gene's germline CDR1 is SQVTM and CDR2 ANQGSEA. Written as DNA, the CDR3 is TGCAGCGTTGCTGGGGGGGAGGGTGTAAGGACTGAAGCTTTCTTT. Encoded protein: CSVAGGEGVRTEAFF.

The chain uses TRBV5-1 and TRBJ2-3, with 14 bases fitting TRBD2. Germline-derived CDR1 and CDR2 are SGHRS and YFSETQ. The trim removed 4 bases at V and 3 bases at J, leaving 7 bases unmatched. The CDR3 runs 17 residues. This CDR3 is CASSHRLAGGGTDTQYF. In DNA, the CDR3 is TGCGCCAGCAGCCACCGACTAGCGGGAGGGGGGACAGATACGCAGTATTTT.

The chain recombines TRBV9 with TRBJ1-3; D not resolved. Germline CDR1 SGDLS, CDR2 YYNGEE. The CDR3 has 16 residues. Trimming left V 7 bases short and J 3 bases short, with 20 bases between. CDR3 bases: TGTGCCAGCCAGCGCAGCATTCACGAAGTTGGAAACACCATATATTTT. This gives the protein CASQRSIHEVGNTIYF.

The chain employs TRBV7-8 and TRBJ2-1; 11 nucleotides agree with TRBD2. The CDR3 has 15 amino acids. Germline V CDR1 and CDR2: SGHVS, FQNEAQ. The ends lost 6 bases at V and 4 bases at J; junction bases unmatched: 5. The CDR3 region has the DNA TGTGCCAGCAGACCGGGGACTAGCGGTTACAATGAGCAGTTCTTC. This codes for CASRPGTSGYNEQFF.

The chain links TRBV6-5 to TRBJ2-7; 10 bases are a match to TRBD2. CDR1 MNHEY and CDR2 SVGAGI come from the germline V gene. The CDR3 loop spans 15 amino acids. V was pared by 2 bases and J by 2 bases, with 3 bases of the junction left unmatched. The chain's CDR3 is CASSYRLAGAYEQYF. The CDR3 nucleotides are TGTGCCAGCAGTTACCGACTAGCGGGTGCCTACGAGCAGTACTTC.